This T cell receptor (beta chain) emerged from a study of OX40 agonist ivuxolimab in advanced cancers. Study information: About 44% of patients had received prior checkpoint inhibitor therapy.

Whole-study results and caveats: Antigen specificity was not determined for the expanded peripheral T cells. At 0.1 to 3.0 mg/kg, CD4+ and CD8+ blood T cells expanded clonally by week 6.

About this clone itself: Antigen: not known. A read error may produce the germline difference seen at one junction end.

CDR3 length: 15 residues. Germline V lookup: CDR1 MNHEY, CDR2 SVGAGI. The assay was immunoSEQ multiplex PCR, and TCRdb's table has in-frame clones only and misses some. The sample includes more than 50,000 clones, 86% of them seen just once. This receptor was obtained from an adult with an advanced solid tumor such as melanoma, head and neck, liver or kidney cancer. Sequencing used CD4+ or CD8+ T cells sorted from blood, obtained in a trial of the OX40 agonist ivuxolimab. This rearrangement joins TRBV6-5 to TRBJ1-4; D remains ambiguous. CDR3 sequence (DNA): TGTGCCAGCAGTCCCCGCCCTGCAACTTATGAAAAACTGTTTTTT. It is translated as CASSPRPATYEKLFF.